A selection of T cell receptor beta chains follows, all from one sample in a study of a mutant IDH1 vaccine in newly diagnosed glioma. No antigen has been assigned to these receptors. Assay used: immunoSEQ multiplex PCR; TCRdb lists only in-frame clones, some missing. The sample carries about 41,000 clones, around 81% recorded once. Sequencing used PBMCs, obtained from a glioma patient whose treatment included an IDH1 peptide vaccine. The receptors were gathered from a woman between 35 and 50 years old with glioma. Some clones in this sample may be carry-over from other donors' samples. CDR3s include the opening cysteine and the closing phenylalanine or tryptophan. The D gene is left open where the match is weak. Not every row has a clone size; where given, it reads once, few, many or a size class.

d_gene: .; v_gene: TRBV5-6; j_gene: TRBJ2-5; abundance: few; CDR3aa: CASSPSGAWGETQYF; CDR3nt: TGTGCCAGCAGCCCCTCCGGGGCTTGGGGAGAGACCCAGTACTTC
d_gene: .; v_gene: TRBV7-2; j_gene: TRBJ1-1; abundance: .; CDR3aa: CASSLSFGVDTEAFF; CDR3nt: TGTGCCAGCAGCTTAAGTTTTGGGGTTGACACTGAAGCTTTCTTT
d_gene: .; v_gene: TRBV5-1; j_gene: TRBJ1-3; abundance: .; CDR3aa: CASSRTAGNTIYF; CDR3nt: TGCGCCAGCAGCCGGACAGCCGGAAACACCATATATTTT
d_gene: .; v_gene: TRBV5-6; j_gene: TRBJ1-1; abundance: .; CDR3aa: CASSFGWANTEAFF; CDR3nt: TGTGCCAGCAGCTTTGGTTGGGCCAACACTGAAGCTTTCTTT
d_gene: TRBD2; v_gene: TRBV19; j_gene: TRBJ2-2; abundance: .; CDR3aa: CASSSSGRNTGELFF; CDR3nt: TGTGCCAGTAGTTCGAGCGGGAGGAACACCGGGGAGCTGTTTTTT
d_gene: .; v_gene: TRBV19; j_gene: TRBJ1-5; abundance: .; CDR3aa: CASSIETKPQHF; CDR3nt: TGTGCCAGTAGTATAGAGACGAAGCCCCAGCATTTT
d_gene: .; v_gene: TRBV5-4; j_gene: TRBJ1-1; abundance: few; CDR3aa: CASSSPGLPWEAFF; CDR3nt: TGTGCCAGCAGCTCGCCGGGCCTCCCCTGGGAAGCTTTCTTT
d_gene: TRBD1; v_gene: TRBV6-9; j_gene: TRBJ2-7; abundance: .; CDR3aa: CASNGQGGREQYF; CDR3nt: TGTGCCAGCAATGGACAGGGGGGGCGCGAGCAGTACTTC
d_gene: .; v_gene: TRBV2; j_gene: TRBJ2-5; abundance: once; CDR3aa: CATRRGPGPETQYF; CDR3nt: TGTGCCACAAGGAGAGGTCCGGGGCCGGAGACCCAGTACTTC
d_gene: .; v_gene: TRBV30; j_gene: TRBJ2-7; abundance: few; CDR3aa: CAWSRQDYEQYF; CDR3nt: TGTGCCTGGAGTAGACAGGACTACGAGCAGTACTTC
d_gene: .; v_gene: TRBV28; j_gene: TRBJ2-2; abundance: .; CDR3aa: CASTSFGRRGELFF; CDR3nt: TGTGCCAGCACCTCTTTTGGGAGGAGAGGGGAGCTGTTTTTT
d_gene: TRBD1; v_gene: TRBV27; j_gene: TRBJ2-6; abundance: .; CDR3aa: CASSLSRDRTRSGANVLTF; CDR3nt: TGTGCCAGCAGTTTATCCCGGGACAGGACGAGATCTGGGGCCAACGTCCTGACTTTC
d_gene: TRBD2; v_gene: TRBV5-4; j_gene: TRBJ2-1; abundance: .; CDR3aa: CASSLVTGTSGYNEQFF; CDR3nt: TGTGCCAGCAGCTTGGTAACGGGGACTAGCGGCTACAATGAGCAGTTCTTC
d_gene: .; v_gene: TRBV2; j_gene: TRBJ1-3; abundance: .; CDR3aa: CASSLEGPMVDTIYF; CDR3nt: TGTGCCAGCAGCTTGGAGGGGCCCATGGTAGACACCATATATTTT
d_gene: .; v_gene: TRBV7-3; j_gene: TRBJ2-1; abundance: .; CDR3aa: CASSLAHNEQFF; CDR3nt: TGTGCCAGCAGCCTCGCCCACAATGAGCAGTTCTTC
d_gene: .; v_gene: TRBV5-1; j_gene: TRBJ2-2; abundance: once; CDR3aa: CASRATGELFF; CDR3nt: TGCGCCAGCCGGGCCACCGGGGAGCTGTTTTTT
d_gene: .; v_gene: TRBV2; j_gene: TRBJ2-7; abundance: .; CDR3aa: CASRAGGGEQYF; CDR3nt: TGTGCCAGCAGAGCGGGTGGGGGCGAGCAGTACTTC
d_gene: .; v_gene: TRBV4-3; j_gene: TRBJ1-5; abundance: once; CDR3aa: CASSQDSGSQPQHF; CDR3nt: TGCGCCAGCAGCCAAGACTCGGGGAGTCAGCCCCAGCATTTT
d_gene: TRBD2; v_gene: TRBV29-1; j_gene: TRBJ2-1; abundance: .; CDR3aa: CSVGGLAGDNEQFF; CDR3nt: TGCAGCGTTGGAGGACTAGCGGGAGACAATGAGCAGTTCTTC
d_gene: TRBD2; v_gene: TRBV9; j_gene: TRBJ2-1; abundance: once; CDR3aa: CASSQLSGRRGEQFF; CDR3nt: TGTGCCAGCAGCCAACTTAGCGGGAGGCGGGGTGAGCAGTTCTTC
d_gene: .; v_gene: TRBV7-8; j_gene: TRBJ1-3; abundance: once; CDR3aa: CASSVLQLQSYSGNTIYF; CDR3nt: TGTGCCAGCAGCGTACTACAGCTCCAATCCTACTCTGGAAACACCATATATTTT
d_gene: .; v_gene: TRBV4-2; j_gene: TRBJ1-1; abundance: few; CDR3aa: CASSLYQATEAFF; CDR3nt: TGTGCCAGCAGCCTTTATCAGGCAACTGAAGCTTTCTTT
d_gene: TRBD1; v_gene: TRBV5-1; j_gene: TRBJ1-4; abundance: .; CDR3aa: CASSQGGDRGEELFF; CDR3nt: TGCGCCAGCAGCCAGGGGGGGGACAGGGGAGAGGAACTGTTTTTT
d_gene: .; v_gene: TRBV5-1; j_gene: TRBJ2-2; abundance: .; CDR3aa: CASSPTTGVRELFF; CDR3nt: TGCGCCAGCAGCCCTACCACGGGGGTCAGGGAGCTGTTTTTT
d_gene: .; v_gene: TRBV28; j_gene: TRBJ2-5; abundance: .; CDR3aa: CASKGGGPGETQYF; CDR3nt: TGTGCCAGCAAAGGTGGGGGACCGGGGGAGACCCAGTACTTC
d_gene: .; v_gene: TRBV5-6; j_gene: TRBJ2-5; abundance: once; CDR3aa: CASSPSNRNETQYF; CDR3nt: TGTGCCAGCAGCCCGTCGAACAGAAATGAGACCCAGTACTTC
d_gene: .; v_gene: TRBV9; j_gene: TRBJ1-3; abundance: .; CDR3aa: CASSVAWGRGDTIYF; CDR3nt: TGTGCCAGCAGCGTAGCTTGGGGGCGCGGGGACACCATATATTTT
d_gene: TRBD1; v_gene: TRBV7-9; j_gene: TRBJ1-6; abundance: .; CDR3aa: CASTLWDRDSPLHF; CDR3nt: TGTGCCAGCACCCTGTGGGACAGAGATTCACCCCTCCACTTT
d_gene: .; v_gene: TRBV4-1; j_gene: TRBJ2-6; abundance: once; CDR3aa: CASSQVNLGFGANVLTF; CDR3nt: TGCGCCAGCAGCCAAGTCAATCTAGGCTTTGGGGCCAACGTCCTGACTTTC
d_gene: TRBD1; v_gene: TRBV6-5; j_gene: TRBJ2-3; abundance: .; CDR3aa: CASSWDRASTDTQYF; CDR3nt: TGTGCCAGCAGTTGGGACAGGGCGAGCACAGATACGCAGTATTTT
d_gene: TRBD2; v_gene: TRBV5-4; j_gene: TRBJ2-2; abundance: .; CDR3aa: CASSPGALAGLNTGELFF; CDR3nt: TGTGCCAGCAGCCCTGGGGCACTAGCGGGACTGAACACCGGGGAGCTGTTTTTT
d_gene: TRBD2; v_gene: TRBV6-1; j_gene: TRBJ2-3; abundance: once; CDR3aa: CASSGLGTIDTQYF; CDR3nt: TGTGCCAGCAGCGGCCTGGGGACTATAGATACGCAGTATTTT
d_gene: .; v_gene: TRBV29-1; j_gene: TRBJ2-1; abundance: .; CDR3aa: CSVQLPGSKNEQFF; CDR3nt: TGCAGCGTTCAGTTGCCGGGGAGTAAGAATGAGCAGTTCTTC
d_gene: TRBD2; v_gene: TRBV9; j_gene: TRBJ2-5; abundance: .; CDR3aa: CASSVYSGGEETQYF; CDR3nt: TGTGCCAGCAGCGTTTACAGCGGGGGGGAGGAGACCCAGTACTTC
d_gene: .; v_gene: TRBV6-1; j_gene: TRBJ1-1; abundance: few; CDR3aa: CASSESSQHEAFF; CDR3nt: TGTGCCAGCAGTGAATCTAGTCAGCATGAAGCTTTCTTT
d_gene: .; v_gene: TRBV5-5; j_gene: TRBJ1-1; abundance: .; CDR3aa: CASRIRGVEAFF; CDR3nt: TGTGCCAGCAGAATACGGGGGGTTGAAGCTTTCTTT
d_gene: .; v_gene: TRBV15; j_gene: TRBJ1-1; abundance: .; CDR3aa: CATSRDYGGTAEAFF; CDR3nt: TGTGCCACCAGCAGAGATTACGGGGGCACCGCTGAAGCTTTCTTT
d_gene: .; v_gene: TRBV15; j_gene: TRBJ1-3; abundance: few; CDR3aa: CATSRESTVGNTIYF; CDR3nt: TGTGCCACCAGCAGAGAGTCGACGGTGGGAAACACCATATATTTT
d_gene: TRBD1; v_gene: TRBV6-1; j_gene: TRBJ1-3; abundance: few; CDR3aa: CASSGGRGLRMAIYF; CDR3nt: TGTGCCAGCTCTGGGGGAAGGGGGCTGAGGATGGCCATATATTTT
d_gene: .; v_gene: TRBV7-2; j_gene: TRBJ2-1; abundance: .; CDR3aa: CASSRQRPSEQFF; CDR3nt: TGTGCCAGCAGTCGTCAGAGACCCAGTGAGCAGTTCTTC
d_gene: .; v_gene: TRBV29-1; j_gene: TRBJ1-2; abundance: .; CDR3aa: CSATDREYGYTF; CDR3nt: TGCAGCGCAACCGACAGAGAGTATGGCTACACCTTC
d_gene: .; v_gene: TRBV29-1; j_gene: TRBJ1-2; abundance: few; CDR3aa: CSVVRADYGYTF; CDR3nt: TGCAGCGTTGTTCGGGCCGACTATGGCTACACCTTC
d_gene: TRBD1; v_gene: TRBV7-2; j_gene: TRBJ1-2; abundance: .; CDR3aa: CASSLWDRGLYGYTF; CDR3nt: TGTGCCAGCAGCTTATGGGACAGGGGCCTCTATGGCTACACCTTC
d_gene: .; v_gene: TRBV5-4; j_gene: TRBJ1-1; abundance: .; CDR3aa: CASSGERLNTEAFF; CDR3nt: TGTGCCAGCAGCGGGGAGAGGCTGAACACTGAAGCTTTCTTT
d_gene: .; v_gene: TRBV7-2; j_gene: TRBJ2-7; abundance: .; CDR3aa: CASSLARAASYEQYF; CDR3nt: TGTGCCAGCAGCTTAGCGCGAGCGGCCTCCTACGAGCAGTACTTC
d_gene: .; v_gene: TRBV4-3; j_gene: TRBJ2-3; abundance: few; CDR3aa: CASSQDSSDTQYF; CDR3nt: TGCGCCAGCAGCCAAGATTCCAGCGATACGCAGTATTTT
d_gene: .; v_gene: TRBV18; j_gene: TRBJ1-6; abundance: .; CDR3aa: CASSPARQTNSPLHF; CDR3nt: TGTGCCAGCTCCCCGGCCAGGCAGACAAATTCACCCCTCCACTTT
d_gene: .; v_gene: TRBV18; j_gene: TRBJ1-1; abundance: .; CDR3aa: CASSRLRNTEAFF; CDR3nt: TGTGCCAGCTCACGTCTTAGGAACACTGAAGCTTTCTTT
d_gene: .; v_gene: TRBV7-9; j_gene: TRBJ2-5; abundance: .; CDR3aa: CASSFTRSGAYQETQYF; CDR3nt: TGTGCCAGCAGCTTTACCCGAAGTGGGGCTTATCAAGAGACCCAGTACTTC
d_gene: TRBD2; v_gene: TRBV5-4; j_gene: TRBJ2-7; abundance: .; CDR3aa: CASSLEASGFYEQYF; CDR3nt: TGTGCCAGCAGCTTGGAGGCTAGCGGGTTTTACGAGCAGTACTTC
d_gene: .; v_gene: TRBV5-1; j_gene: TRBJ1-1; abundance: .; CDR3aa: CASSLIAGTEAFF; CDR3nt: TGCGCCAGCAGCTTGATCGCGGGAACTGAAGCTTTCTTT
d_gene: .; v_gene: TRBV7-9; j_gene: TRBJ1-6; abundance: .; CDR3aa: CASSSSSPLHF; CDR3nt: TGTGCCAGCAGCTCGAGTTCACCCCTCCACTTT
d_gene: .; v_gene: TRBV19; j_gene: TRBJ1-1; abundance: .; CDR3aa: CASSSSDSVAFF; CDR3nt: TGTGCCAGTAGTAGCTCCGATTCGGTAGCTTTCTTT